One sample yielded the 10 T cell receptor beta chains listed below, sequenced in a study of blood T cell repertoires in COVID-19 (dated by TCRdb to 2019 to 2021). Library preparation employed the immunoSEQ multiplex PCR assay. TCRdb took this table from immuneACCESS and kept in-frame rearrangements with V and J called. Such tables lack part of the clones; where checked against another copy, unresolved V genes explain under half of the gap, and the rest is unexplained. The sample has about 380,000 clones on record, about 88% of them singletons. The ten largest account for more than 0.95% of the sample. Sequenced: PBMCs or T cells enriched from blood (not recorded which). Receptor source: a woman between 18 and 29 years old who had recovered from COVID-19.

The chain couples TRBV21-1 to TRBJ2-7; the table's D call, TRBD2, was not checked against the DNA. TRBV21-1 is annotated as a pseudogene. This CDR3 is built from 13 residues. As DNA, the CDR3 is TGTGCCAGCATTCGGACTGATACCTACGAGCAGTACTTC. This codes for CASIRTDTYEQYF.

This chain links TRBV28 with TRBJ2-2, with 9 positions matching TRBD1. CDR3 length: 16 residues. Germline V gives CDR1 MDHEN, CDR2 SYDVKM. The J segment lost 5 bases and the V segment lost 4 bases, leaving 8 bases of the junction unmatched. The CDR3 reads CASSSLRTGVTGELFF. The CDR3 bases are TGTGCCAGCAGTTCGCTCAGGACAGGGGTTACCGGGGAGCTGTTTTTT. The whole variable domain, remainder taken from reference TRBV28 and TRBJ2-2, is DVKVTQSSRYLVKRTGEKVFLECVQDMDHENMFWYRQDPGLGLRLIYFSYDVKMKEKGDIPEGYSVSREKKERFSLILESASTNQTSMYLCASSSLRTGVTGELFFGEGSRLTVL.

The V and J genes are TRBV30 and TRBJ2-7; tentatively, D is TRBD1 (5 bases). The CDR3 is made up of 13 amino acids. CDR1 and CDR2 (germline): GTSNPN, SVGIG (reference sequence). V lost 2 bases to trimming and J lost 5 bases, with 13 bases between them. Written as DNA, the CDR3 is TGTGCCTGGAGTATTCAGGGTCTGGACGAGCAGTACTTC. Encoded protein: CAWSIQGLDEQYF.

J is TRBJ2-2 and V is TRBV19, with 9 bases aligning to TRBD1. The CDR3 extends over 15 amino acids. Germline loops: CDR1 LNHDA, CDR2 SQIVND (reference sequence). V lost 5 bases to trimming and J lost 7 bases; unmatched junction nucleotides: 8. The CDR3 sequence is CASSPGQGFVGELFF. In nucleotides, the CDR3 is TGTGCCAGTAGTCCGGGACAGGGTTTCGTCGGGGAGCTGTTTTTT.

This clone showed up just once. The rearrangement joins TRBV2 to TRBJ2-3; D may be TRBD2 (5 bases). V was trimmed by 2 bases and J by 5 bases, leaving 14 bases between them. Germline CDR1 reads SNHLY; CDR2 reads FYNNEI. The CDR3 runs to 15 residues. CDR3 loop: CASSEWGATQDTQYF. The CDR3 DNA follows: TGTGCCAGCAGTGAATGGGGAGCAACACAAGATACGCAGTATTTT.

The rearrangement uses TRBV3-1 (or the pseudogene TRBV3-2) and TRBJ1-5, with 7 bases lining up with TRBD1. With V trimmed by 2 bases and J by 4 bases, 2 bases remained unmatched. The CDR3 has 14 residues. CDR1 is LGHDT, CDR2 YNNKEL, per germline (reference sequence). CDR3 coding DNA: TGTGCCAGCAGCCAATCGACAGGGAATCAGCCCCAGCATTTT. Its protein is CASSQSTGNQPQHF.

The V call is TRBV6-5, the J call TRBJ1-5; D remains unclear. The germline gives CDR1 MNHEY, CDR2 SVGAGI. Trimming took off 7 bases at V and 5 bases at J, with 9 bases between the two ends. The CDR3 spans 12 residues. The CDR3 bases are TGTGCCAGCAATGGAGAACATCAGCCCCAGCATTTT. The encoded protein is CASNGEHQPQHF.

The chain combines TRBV6-5 with TRBJ1-4; D might be TRBD1 (5 bases). The V gene lost 4 bases and the J gene lost 7 bases, with 16 bases spanning the gap. CDR1 MNHEY and CDR2 SVGAGI come from the germline V gene. This CDR3 contains 15 residues. In DNA form, the CDR3 reads TGTGCCAGCAGTTGGGGCCCGGCTAGAAGTGAAAAACTGTTTTTT. Its protein is CASSWGPARSEKLFF.

The chain joins TRBV30 to TRBJ2-7, with a possible D match to TRBD1 (5 bases). The germline V and J ends were trimmed by 8 bases and 2 bases, with 13 bases remaining between them. Germline CDR1 GTSNPN, CDR2 SVGIG (reference sequence). CDR3 length: 12 amino acids. The CDR3: CAGAPGTYEQYF. The CDR3 DNA reads TGTGCCGGAGCCCCAGGGACCTACGAGCAGTACTTC.

The J gene is TRBJ2-1, the V gene TRBV9; 11 bases match TRBD2. The CDR3 spans 15 residues. Germline-derived CDR1 and CDR2 are SGDLS and YYNGEE. Trimming removed 2 bases from V and 8 bases from J; junction bases left unmatched: 6. CDR3 sequence: CASSVIAGGPDEQFF. DNA of the CDR3: TGTGCCAGCAGCGTTATAGCGGGGGGGCCCGATGAGCAGTTCTTC.